The entry below gives a single T cell receptor (beta chain) sequence along with its context. Per the germline V gene, CDR1 is LNHDA and CDR2 is SQIVND (reference sequence). V trimming: 5 bases; J trimming: 4 bases; junction bases outside the gene matches: 7. This CDR3 is built from 14 residues. The data derive from a study of blood T cell repertoires in COVID-19. This table comes from immunoSEQ multiplex PCR, and its TCRdb copy is limited to in-frame clones, with some not included. The table shows roughly 200,000 clones, with roughly 86% occurring only once. The clonotype was recovered from a woman aged 65 to 85 with active or convalescent COVID-19. The sequenced sample consisted of peripheral blood. The chain combines TRBV19 with TRBJ2-5, with 7 bases matching TRBD1. CDR3 residues: CASSFRQGGETQYF. In DNA, the CDR3 is TGTGCCAGTAGTTTTCGACAGGGTGGAGAGACCCAGTACTTC.